Listed below are T cell receptor beta chains from one sample, sequenced in a study of blood T cell repertoires in COVID-19. Profiled with immunoSEQ multiplex PCR; TCRdb holds only in-frame clones, not every one. The sample records over 110,000 clones, approximately 80% being singletons. The sequenced material came from peripheral blood. The receptors come from a man in his fifties or sixties with active or convalescent COVID-19. The CDR3 runs from the conserved cysteine through the conserved F or W. D genes are given only for firm matches. Size is omitted from some rows. Given values are once, few, many or a class for expanded clones.

size	D	J	V	CDR3	DNA
few	TRBD1	TRBJ2-1	TRBV24-1	CATSAGGYGEQFF	TGTGCCACCAGTGCAGGGGGCTACGGTGAGCAGTTCTTC
NA	NA	TRBJ2-1	TRBV5-1	CASAVAEMRNEQFF	TGCGCCAGCGCCGTAGCGGAAATGAGGAATGAGCAGTTCTTC
once	NA	TRBJ1-3	TRBV10-2	CASSESLLSGNTIYF	TGCGCCAGCAGTGAGTCTCTCCTCTCTGGAAACACCATATATTTT
NA	NA	TRBJ1-6	TRBV6-1	CASSEYGGVSYNSPLHF	TGTGCCAGCAGTGAATACGGGGGGGTCTCCTATAATTCACCCCTCCACTTT
NA	TRBD1	TRBJ1-1	TRBV9	CASSAPTGTEAFF	TGTGCCAGCAGCGCCCCGACAGGGACTGAAGCTTTCTTT
NA	TRBD1	TRBJ2-6	TRBV13	CASSPWGGTGSSGANVLTF	TGTGCCAGCAGTCCCTGGGGGGGGACAGGGAGCTCTGGGGCCAACGTCCTGACTTTC
NA	TRBD1	TRBJ1-1	TRBV2	CAEGLQGASEAFF	TGTGCCGAAGGGCTACAGGGGGCATCTGAAGCTTTCTTT
NA	NA	TRBJ1-1	TRBV19	CASSKGTGQGNTEAFF	TGTGCCAGTAGTAAGGGAACAGGGCAGGGGAACACTGAAGCTTTCTTT
NA	NA	TRBJ1-2	TRBV11-2	CASSSLRANYGYTF	TGTGCCAGCAGCTCCCTAAGAGCTAACTATGGCTACACCTTC
NA	NA	TRBJ1-2	TRBV28	CATHTGRYGYTF	TGTGCCACCCATACAGGGCGCTATGGCTACACCTTC
few	NA	TRBJ2-5	TRBV27	CASSLSQETQYF	TGTGCCAGCAGTTTATCCCAGGAGACCCAGTACTTC
NA	NA	TRBJ2-6	TRBV5-1	CATSLMGQDSSGANVLTF	TGCGCCACCAGTCTCATGGGACAAGATAGCTCTGGGGCCAACGTCCTGACTTTC
NA	TRBD2	TRBJ2-1	TRBV11-2	CASSFTLAGGSYNEQFF	TGTGCCAGCAGCTTCACCTTAGCGGGAGGGTCCTACAATGAGCAGTTCTTC
NA	NA	TRBJ2-2	TRBV27	CASSLSARPPGELFF	TGTGCCAGCAGTTTATCGGCCAGGCCACCCGGGGAGCTGTTTTTT
NA	NA	TRBJ1-1	TRBV5-5	CASSLAVVHNTEAFF	TGTGCCAGCAGCTTGGCCGTTGTACATAACACTGAAGCTTTCTTT
NA	TRBD2	TRBJ2-1	TRBV14	CASSQGVAGGLDEQFF	TGTGCCAGCAGCCAAGGTGTAGCGGGAGGGCTAGATGAGCAGTTCTTC
NA	NA	TRBJ2-2	TRBV5-1	CASSAFDRNTGELFF	TGCGCCAGCAGCGCATTCGACAGAAACACCGGGGAGCTGTTTTTT
NA	TRBD1	TRBJ1-1	TRBV6-2/TRBV6-3	CASSKTGGGTEAFF	TGTGCCAGCAGTAAGACAGGGGGGGGCACTGAAGCTTTCTTT
NA	NA	TRBJ1-1	TRBV10-1	CASSESGTQNTEAFF	TGCGCCAGCAGTGAGTCGGGGACACAGAACACTGAAGCTTTCTTT
NA	NA	TRBJ1-1	TRBV7-8	CASSSQGLTEAFF	TGTGCCAGCAGCTCTCAGGGGCTCACTGAAGCTTTCTTT
NA	TRBD2	TRBJ2-1	TRBV7-2	CASSVPSGISYNEQFF	TGTGCCAGCAGCGTCCCTAGCGGGATAAGCTACAATGAGCAGTTCTTC
NA	NA	TRBJ1-6	TRBV11-2	CASSLGTEETPLHF	TGTGCCAGCAGCTTAGGGACAGAGGAAACACCCCTCCACTTT
once	NA	TRBJ1-1	TRBV19	CASHTRTGREAFF	TGTGCCAGCCACACAAGAACAGGGAGAGAAGCTTTCTTT
NA	NA	TRBJ2-7	TRBV20-1	CSAGGGYSDEQYF	TGCAGTGCTGGTGGAGGGTATTCGGACGAGCAGTACTTC
NA	NA	TRBJ2-3	TRBV3-1/TRBV3-2	CASSQFLATRDTQYF	TGTGCCAGCAGCCAATTTCTAGCGACGAGAGATACGCAGTATTTT
NA	NA	TRBJ2-2	TRBV5-4	CASRLDRNTGELFF	TGTGCCAGCAGATTAGACAGAAACACCGGGGAGCTGTTTTTT
NA	TRBD2	TRBJ2-7	TRBV7-2	CASSSGLAAFYEQYF	TGTGCCAGCAGCTCCGGACTAGCGGCCTTTTACGAGCAGTACTTC
NA	TRBD1	TRBJ2-1	TRBV7-9	CASSYRTGLPYNEQFF	TGTGCCAGCAGCTACCGGACAGGCCTTCCCTACAATGAGCAGTTCTTC
NA	NA	TRBJ1-1	TRBV5-1	CASATGGSGNTEAFF	TGCGCCAGCGCAACGGGGGGCTCGGGAAACACTGAAGCTTTCTTT
NA	NA	TRBJ2-2	TRBV10-1	CASKGGGNTGELFF	TGCGCCAGCAAGGGCGGGGGCAACACCGGGGAGCTGTTTTTT
NA	NA	TRBJ2-2	TRBV5-1	CASSLFPGSITTGELFF	TGCGCCAGCAGCTTGTTCCCGGGATCCATAACGACCGGGGAGCTGTTTTTT
NA	NA	TRBJ1-5	TRBV11-2	CASSLDAGNHQPQHF	TGTGCCAGCAGCTTAGATGCCGGGAACCATCAGCCCCAGCATTTT
few	NA	TRBJ1-5	TRBV5-1	CASSPTSGVNQPQHF	TGCGCCAGCAGCCCAACTTCAGGGGTCAATCAGCCCCAGCATTTT
few	TRBD1	TRBJ1-6	TRBV27	CASSSRTGGNSPLHF	TGTGCCAGCAGTTCCCGGACAGGGGGTAATTCACCCCTCCACTTT
NA	TRBD1	TRBJ1-6	TRBV30	CAWSVQTGGNSPLHF	TGTGCCTGGAGTGTACAGACAGGGGGTAATTCACCCCTCCACTTT
NA	TRBD1	TRBJ1-5	TRBV27	CASSLSLGTGGQPQHF	TGTGCCAGCAGTTTATCTCTCGGGACAGGGGGCCAGCCCCAGCATTTT
once	TRBD1	TRBJ1-6	TRBV7-2	CASSPVGQASYNSPLHF	TGTGCCAGCAGCCCTGTGGGACAGGCTTCTTATAATTCACCCCTCCACTTT
few	NA	TRBJ1-4	TRBV7-9	CASSGPPNEKLFF	TGTGCCAGCAGCGGCCCGCCAAATGAAAAACTGTTTTTT
NA	NA	TRBJ2-1	TRBV10-1	CASSEGSSYNEQFF	TGCGCCAGCAGTGAGGGGAGCTCCTACAATGAGCAGTTCTTC